Shown below are 26 T cell receptor beta chains from a single sample sequenced in a study of cytomegalovirus exposure and HLA in healthy donors. Researchers ran the PCR with 60 Vbeta and 13 Jbeta primers. The method was immunoSEQ multiplex PCR; TCRdb's version includes in-frame clones alone and lacks a portion of them. The table records some 140,000 clones, approximately 87% of them present only once. Sequenced: PBMCs. Receptors originate from a woman aged 25 to 45 in good health and CMV-seronegative.

The V gene is TRBV9, the J gene TRBJ2-3; no definite D call. Germline lookup yields CDR1 SGDLS and CDR2 YYNGEE. This CDR3 comprises 15 residues. Trimming pared 3 bases from V and 2 bases from J, leaving 13 bases between. For the CDR3, the DNA is TGTGCCAGCAGCGCCAGAGAACGACTCACAGATACGCAGTATTTT. Residues: CASSARERLTDTQYF.

Note on this clone: The junction does not match germline at one end; this may be a read error. This chain joins TRBV6-6 and TRBJ1-1; tentatively, D is TRBD1 (5 bases). The V gene's germline CDR1 is MNHNY and CDR2 SVGAGI (reference sequence). The CDR3 has 14 residues. The CDR3 sequence: CAISAAGRSTEAFF. CDR3 nucleotide sequence: TGTGCCATCAGTGCCGCAGGGAGGAGCACTGAAGCTTTCTTT.

This chain joins TRBV4-2 and TRBJ1-2; 8 bases match TRBD1. Germline assignment: CDR1 LGHNA and CDR2 YNFKEQ. Losses at the gene ends were 2 bases for V and 0 bases for J; bases not matched to a gene: 14. CDR3 size: 19 residues. The CDR3 is CASSQHTRQGSLANYGYTF. CDR3 nucleotides: TGTGCCAGCAGCCAACATACCAGACAGGGGTCCTTAGCTAACTATGGCTACACCTTC.

V is TRBV29-1 and J is TRBJ2-1; maybe TRBD1 (5 bases). Germline CDR1 and CDR2: SQVTM and ANQGSEA. The CDR3 runs 13 residues. V was clipped by 3 bases and J by 7 bases, with 13 bases between them. The CDR3 DNA follows: TGCAGCGTTGACAAACAGGTGAAGAATGAGCAGTTCTTC. Translation: CSVDKQVKNEQFF.

The V and J genes are TRBV7-2 and TRBJ2-5, with 7 bases that match TRBD2. Germline loops: CDR1 SGHTA, CDR2 FQGNSA. The CDR3 length is 14 residues. V was clipped by 5 bases and J by 3 bases; unmatched bases: 6. The CDR3 is CASSLRAGEETQYF. The CDR3 nucleotides are TGTGCCAGCAGCCTCCGGGCGGGGGAAGAGACCCAGTACTTC.

The rearrangement links TRBV7-9 to TRBJ2-3; no clear D. In germline, CDR1 is SEHNR, CDR2 FQNEAQ (reference sequence). The CDR3 loop spans 12 amino acids. V lost 5 bases and J 2 bases, leaving 5 bases between the germline ends. Here the CDR3 reads CASSPVTDTQYF. The CDR3 nucleotides are TGTGCCAGCAGCCCCGTCACAGATACGCAGTATTTT. The entire variable domain, with the rest obtained from reference TRBV7-9 and TRBJ2-3, is as follows: DTGVSQNPRHKITKRGQNVTFRCDPISEHNRLYWYRQTLGQGPEFLTYFQNEAQLEKSRLLSDRFSAERPKGSFSTLEIQRTEQGDSAMYLCASSPVTDTQYFGPGTRLTVL.

The gene calls are TRBV2 and TRBJ2-7; 8 positions agree with TRBD1. CDR3 length equals 16 residues. CDR1 is SNHLY, CDR2 FYNNEI, per germline. V dropped 6 bases and J dropped 0; count of bases not matched to a gene: 10. The CDR3 nucleotides are TGTGCCAGCAGCGTTGAGAGGACAGGGAACTCCTACGAGCAGTACTTC. The encoded protein is CASSVERTGNSYEQYF.

Details on this clone: The conserved closing phenylalanine or tryptophan is absent in this CDR3, likely reflecting a read error. V is TRBV18 and J is TRBJ1-1; D is possibly TRBD1 (6 bases). Germline lookup yields CDR1 KGHSH and CDR2 LQKENI. The CDR3 is 17 amino acids. Trimming shortened V by 3 bases and J by 4 bases, and 21 bases separated the two germline ends. The CDR3 spells CASSPTTGGLVGTEAFL. For the CDR3, the DNA is TGTGCCAGCTCACCCACGACAGGAGGCCTGGTAGGCACTGAAGCTTTCCTT.

This clone showed up just once. The V call is TRBV7-8, the J call TRBJ2-3, with 8 positions matching TRBD2. The CDR3 is 15 residues long. CDR1 and CDR2 from the germline V gene are SGHVS and FQNEAQ. Trimming cost V 5 bases and J 1 base; bases outside gene matches: 5. This chain's CDR3 is CASSPREGGTDTQYF. Here the CDR3 DNA reads TGTGCCAGCAGCCCCCGGGAGGGGGGCACAGATACGCAGTATTTT.

This chain links TRBV25-1 with TRBJ2-7; D not certain. Germline V gene sequence: CDR1 MGHDK, CDR2 SYGVNS. Trimming removed 4 bases from V and 6 bases from J, with 13 bases in between. The CDR3 covers 13 residues. As DNA, the CDR3 is TGTGCCAGCAGTGTTCAGGCCCTGTCCGAGCAGTACTTC. Translating gives CASSVQALSEQYF.

This chain uses TRBV9 with TRBJ1-5, with 11 bases that match TRBD1. V shed 2 bases and J 6 bases; nucleotides not matched to a gene: 1. Germline CDR1 and CDR2: SGDLS and YYNGEE. The CDR3 is 14 amino acids. In nucleotides, the CDR3 is TGTGCCAGCAGCGTCGGGACAGGGGGTCAGCCCCAGCATTTT. Encoded protein: CASSVGTGGQPQHF.

J is TRBJ2-1 and V is TRBV7-2; 7 bases fit TRBD2. This CDR3 spans 16 amino acids. Germline V gives CDR1 SGHTA, CDR2 FQGNSA. V dropped 4 bases and J dropped 6; count of bases not matched to a gene: 12. DNA for the CDR3: TGTGCCAGCAGCTCCCCTTGGGCGGGAGAGGGCAATGAGCAGTTCTTC. Amino acid sequence: CASSSPWAGEGNEQFF.

The sample holds one count of this clone. The chain couples TRBV4-1 to TRBJ2-7; the D is unclear. The CDR3 is 15 residues long. Germline CDR1 and CDR2: MGHRA and YSYEKL. Trimming took off 1 base at V and 2 bases at J, with 12 bases between the two ends. The CDR3 loop is CASSQASRIAYEQYF. The CDR3 DNA reads as TGCGCCAGCAGCCAAGCTTCCAGGATTGCCTACGAGCAGTACTTC.

The chain has TRBV19 and TRBJ2-5; 9 bases are shared with TRBD2. The trim removed 4 bases at V and 3 bases at J, leaving 6 bases unmatched. Germline-derived CDR1 and CDR2 are LNHDA and SQIVND (reference sequence). The CDR3 runs 15 residues. The CDR3 reads CASSRKRGAEETQYF. The DNA of the CDR3 is TGTGCCAGTAGTAGAAAGCGGGGGGCCGAAGAGACCCAGTACTTC.

The CDR3 reads CASSFYRENTEAFF. The CDR3 nucleotides are TGTGCCAGCAGTTTTTACAGGGAGAACACTGAAGCTTTCTTT. The rearrangement joins TRBV6-5 to TRBJ1-1, with a tentative D call TRBD1 (6 bases). The CDR3 contains 14 residues. Trimming cost V 4 bases and J 1 base, with 10 bases left between them. Germline-derived CDR1 and CDR2 are MNHEY and SVGAGI.

The chain uses TRBV9 and TRBJ2-2; D not resolved. There are 12 residues in the CDR3. Germline CDR1 reads SGDLS; CDR2 reads YYNGEE. V dropped 0 bases and J dropped 7 bases, with 4 bases sitting between them. The CDR3 nucleotides are TGTGCCAGCAGCGTAGATCGCGGGGAGCTGTTTTTT. Translating gives CASSVDRGELFF.

This clone was picked up one time. The genes are TRBV28 and TRBJ1-1; 12 nucleotides line up with TRBD1. The CDR3 is 16 residues long. CDR1 is MDHEN, CDR2 SYDVKM, per germline. J lost 5 bases, V lost 6 bases, and 10 bases had no gene match. The CDR3 loop reads CASRPGTGGRGTEAFF. CDR3 nucleotide sequence: TGTGCCAGCAGACCCGGGACAGGGGGCAGAGGGACTGAAGCTTTCTTT.

This clone was observed once. V usage is TRBV14 and J usage is TRBJ2-2, with 7 bases fitting TRBD2. V gave up 0 bases and J gave up 0 bases; unmatched junction bases: 4. CDR1 is SGHDN, CDR2 FVKESK, per germline. This CDR3 has 17 residues. CDR3 DNA sequence: TGTGCCAGCAGCCAAGATCGGGGGACTACGAACACCGGGGAGCTGTTTTTT. Protein product: CASSQDRGTTNTGELFF.

The chain is built from TRBV19 and TRBJ2-3; TRBD2 is a possible D gene (5 bases). The CDR3 has 15 amino acids. V lost 2 bases and J 0 bases, leaving 9 bases between the germline ends. The germline V gene encodes CDR1 LNHDA and CDR2 SQIVND (reference sequence). CDR3 DNA sequence: TGTGCCAGTAGTATAACTAGGGCCAGCACAGATACGCAGTATTTT. This codes for CASSITRASTDTQYF.

The V gene is TRBV7-9, the J gene TRBJ1-2, with TRBD1 identical over 8 bases. Trimming removed 6 bases from V and 7 bases from J; junction bases left unmatched: 13. Per the germline V gene, CDR1 is SEHNR and CDR2 is FQNEAQ (reference sequence). The CDR3 is 15 amino acids. The CDR3 sequence: CASSPPRARGLGYTF. The CDR3 coding sequence is TGTGCCAGCAGTCCTCCCCGGGCCAGGGGGCTTGGCTACACCTTC.

The rearrangement links TRBV6-4 to TRBJ1-5, with D possibly being TRBD1 (5 bases). The CDR3 contains 16 residues. Germline CDR1 and CDR2: MRHNA and SNTAGT. With 2 bases removed from V and 0 bases from J, the gap between germline ends came to 11 bases. In DNA, the CDR3 is TGTGCCAGCAGTGACGGACCGGGACTTAGCAATCAGCCCCAGCATTTT. This gives the protein CASSDGPGLSNQPQHF.

This chain connects TRBV7-8 to TRBJ2-1; D may be TRBD2 (5 bases). The CDR3 extends over 17 amino acids. V lost 5 bases and J 3 bases, leaving 20 bases between the germline ends. Germline CDR1 SGHVS, CDR2 FQNEAQ. CDR3 loop: CASSNLFSDIDYNEQFF. In DNA form, the CDR3 reads TGTGCCAGCAGCAACCTTTTTAGCGACATAGACTACAATGAGCAGTTCTTC.

This chain's CDR3 is CASSQDGADNQPQHF. CDR3 DNA: TGCGCCAGCAGCCAAGATGGGGCGGACAATCAGCCCCAGCATTTT. V gene TRBV4-3 combines with J gene TRBJ1-5; D is possibly TRBD1 (5 bases). Trimming cost V 0 bases and J 3 bases, with 9 bases left between them. Germline values: CDR1 LGHNA, CDR2 YSLEER. The CDR3 sequence is 15 residues long.

This rearrangement joins TRBV6-1 to TRBJ1-5; perhaps TRBD1 as D (5 bases). V was trimmed by 7 bases and J by 0 bases, leaving 10 bases between them. The CDR3 consists of 14 residues. Germline V gene data show CDR1 as MNHNS and CDR2 as SASEGT. CDR3 nucleotides: TGTGCCAGCAAGTACGGGGGTAGCAATCAGCCCCAGCATTTT. It yields the protein CASKYGGSNQPQHF.

CDR3: CASREREYVGELFF. The DNA for the CDR3 is TGTGCCAGCCGGGAGAGGGAGTATGTCGGGGAGCTGTTTTTT. The chain combines TRBV2 with TRBJ2-2; perhaps TRBD2 as D (6 bases). Trimming cost V 8 bases and J 7 bases, with 17 bases left between them. The CDR3 loop spans 14 amino acids. In germline, CDR1 is SNHLY, CDR2 FYNNEI.

The chain is built from TRBV7-2 and TRBJ2-7; 8 nucleotides agree with TRBD1. With 5 bases clipped from V and 3 bases from J, the junction kept 9 bases outside the gene matches. The CDR3 length is 15 residues. CDR1 SGHTA and CDR2 FQGNSA come from the germline V gene. The CDR3 sequence: CASSPRDRPFYEQYF. The DNA for the CDR3 is TGTGCCAGCAGCCCGAGGGACAGGCCGTTCTACGAGCAGTACTTC.